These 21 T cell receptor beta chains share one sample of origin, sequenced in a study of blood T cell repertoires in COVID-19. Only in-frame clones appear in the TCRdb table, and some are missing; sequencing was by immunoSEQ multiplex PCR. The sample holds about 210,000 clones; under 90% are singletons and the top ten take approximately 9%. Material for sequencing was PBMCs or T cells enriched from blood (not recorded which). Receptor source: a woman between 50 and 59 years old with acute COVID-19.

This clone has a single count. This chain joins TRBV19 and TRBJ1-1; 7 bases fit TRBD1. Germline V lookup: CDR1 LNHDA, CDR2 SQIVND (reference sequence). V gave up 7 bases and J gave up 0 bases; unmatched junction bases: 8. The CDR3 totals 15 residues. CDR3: CASTQTGKLNTEAFF. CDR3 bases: TGTGCCAGTACCCAGACAGGGAAACTGAACACTGAAGCTTTCTTT.

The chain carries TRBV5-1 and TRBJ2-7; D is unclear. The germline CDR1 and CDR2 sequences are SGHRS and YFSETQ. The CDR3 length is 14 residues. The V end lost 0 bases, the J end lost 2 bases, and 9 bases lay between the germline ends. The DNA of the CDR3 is TGCGCCAGCAGCTTGGGGAGTGAGGCCTACGAGCAGTACTTC. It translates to CASSLGSEAYEQYF.

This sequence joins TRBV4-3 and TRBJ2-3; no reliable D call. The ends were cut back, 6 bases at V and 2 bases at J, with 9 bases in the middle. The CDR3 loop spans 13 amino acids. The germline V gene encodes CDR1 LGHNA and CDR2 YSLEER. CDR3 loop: CASSVSSTDTQYF. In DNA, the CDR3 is TGCGCCAGCAGTGTTTCTTCCACAGATACGCAGTATTTT.

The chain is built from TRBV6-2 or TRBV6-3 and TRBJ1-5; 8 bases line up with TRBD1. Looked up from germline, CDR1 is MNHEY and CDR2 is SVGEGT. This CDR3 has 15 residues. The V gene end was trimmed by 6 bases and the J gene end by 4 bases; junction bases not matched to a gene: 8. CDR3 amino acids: CASSIRTGTNQPQHF. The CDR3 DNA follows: TGTGCCAGCAGCATCCGGACAGGGACTAATCAGCCCCAGCATTTT.

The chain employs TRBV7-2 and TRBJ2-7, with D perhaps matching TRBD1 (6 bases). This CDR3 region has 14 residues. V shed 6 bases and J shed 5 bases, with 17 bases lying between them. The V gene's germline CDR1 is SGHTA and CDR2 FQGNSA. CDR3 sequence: CASSPRTAPHEQYF. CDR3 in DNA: TGTGCCAGCAGTCCCCGGACAGCCCCCCACGAGCAGTACTTC.

CDR3 sequence (DNA): TGTGCCAGCAGTTACTCCGCGACAGGGCTAATTCCCGAAGCTTTCTTT. Protein product: CASSYSATGLIPEAFF. The chain uses TRBV6-5 and TRBJ1-1; 7 positions match TRBD1. The germline V gene encodes CDR1 MNHEY and CDR2 SVGAGI. The CDR3 contains 16 residues. V trimming: 0 bases; J trimming: 8 bases; junction bases outside the gene matches: 12.

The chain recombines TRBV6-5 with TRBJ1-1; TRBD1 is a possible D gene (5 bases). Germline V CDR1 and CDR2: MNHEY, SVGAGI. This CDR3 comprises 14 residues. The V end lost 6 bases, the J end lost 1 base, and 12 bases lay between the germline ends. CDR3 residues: CASSQVGGNTEAFF. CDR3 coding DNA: TGTGCCAGCAGCCAGGTGGGGGGGAACACTGAAGCTTTCTTT.

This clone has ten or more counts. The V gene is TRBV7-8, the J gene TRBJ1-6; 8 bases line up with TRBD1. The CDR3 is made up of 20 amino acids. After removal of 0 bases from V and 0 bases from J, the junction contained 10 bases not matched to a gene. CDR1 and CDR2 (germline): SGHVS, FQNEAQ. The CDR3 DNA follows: TGTGCCAGCAGCTTAGCGTGGAATACAGGGGGTAGCTCCTATAATTCACCCCTCCACTTT. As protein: CASSLAWNTGGSSYNSPLHF. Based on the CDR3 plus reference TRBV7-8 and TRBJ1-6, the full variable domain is GAGVSQSPRYKVAKRGQDVALRCDPISGHVSLFWYQQALGQGPEFLTYFQNEAQLDKSGLPSDRFFAERPEGSVSTLKIQRTQQEDSAVYLCASSLAWNTGGSSYNSPLHFGNGTRLTVT.

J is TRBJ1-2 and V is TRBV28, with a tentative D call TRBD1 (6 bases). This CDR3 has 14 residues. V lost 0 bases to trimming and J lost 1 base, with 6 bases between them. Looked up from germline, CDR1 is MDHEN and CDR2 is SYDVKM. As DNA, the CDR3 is TGTGCCAGCAGTTTATGGACAGGTAACTATGGCTACACCTTC. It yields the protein CASSLWTGNYGYTF.

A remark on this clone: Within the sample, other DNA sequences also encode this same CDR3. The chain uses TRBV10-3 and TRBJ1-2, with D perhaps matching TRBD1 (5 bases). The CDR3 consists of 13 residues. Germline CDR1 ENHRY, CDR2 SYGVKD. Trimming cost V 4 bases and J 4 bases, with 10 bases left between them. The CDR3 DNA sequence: TGTGCCATCAGTGTAGGGACTGGCTATGGCTACACCTTC. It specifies CAISVGTGYGYTF.

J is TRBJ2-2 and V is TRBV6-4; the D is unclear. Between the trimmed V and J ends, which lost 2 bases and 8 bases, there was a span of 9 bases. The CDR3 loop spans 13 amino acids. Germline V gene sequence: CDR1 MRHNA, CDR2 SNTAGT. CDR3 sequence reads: CASSDQLPGELFF. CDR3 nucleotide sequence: TGTGCCAGCAGTGACCAGTTACCTGGGGAGCTGTTTTTT.

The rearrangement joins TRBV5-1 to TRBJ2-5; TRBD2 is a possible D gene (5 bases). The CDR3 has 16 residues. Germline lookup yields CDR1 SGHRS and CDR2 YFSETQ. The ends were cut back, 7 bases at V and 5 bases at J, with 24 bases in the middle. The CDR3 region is CASSTNGGRTGETQYF. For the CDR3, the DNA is TGCGCCAGCTCAACCAACGGTGGCAGAACGGGGGAGACCCAGTACTTC.

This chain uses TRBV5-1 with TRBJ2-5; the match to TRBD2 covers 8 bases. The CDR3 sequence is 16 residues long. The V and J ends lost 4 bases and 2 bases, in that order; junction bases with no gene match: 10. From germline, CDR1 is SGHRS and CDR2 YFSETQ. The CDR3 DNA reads TGCGCCAGCAGCGTACGACTCGCTAGCGGGCAAGAGACCCAGTACTTC. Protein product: CASSVRLASGQETQYF.

The CDR3 nucleotides are TGTGCTAGTGGTCGCCAGAATGAGCAGTTCTTC. It codes for CASGRQNEQFF. The chain recombines TRBV12-5 with TRBJ2-1; D is ambiguous. Germline assignment: CDR1 LGHNT and CDR2 FRNRAP. The CDR3 has 11 residues. V was cut by 5 bases and J by 7 bases, with 6 bases left in between.

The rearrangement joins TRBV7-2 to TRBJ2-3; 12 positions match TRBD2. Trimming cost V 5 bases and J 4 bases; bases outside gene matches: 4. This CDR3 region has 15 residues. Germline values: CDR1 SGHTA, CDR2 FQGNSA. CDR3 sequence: CASSPRLAGADTQYF. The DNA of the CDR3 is TGTGCCAGCAGCCCGAGACTAGCGGGAGCAGATACGCAGTATTTT.

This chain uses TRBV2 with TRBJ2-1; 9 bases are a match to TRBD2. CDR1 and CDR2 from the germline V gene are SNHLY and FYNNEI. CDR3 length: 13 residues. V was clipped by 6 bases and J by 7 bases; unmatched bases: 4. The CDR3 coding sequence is TGTGCCAGCAGAGGGCTAGCGGGGAATGAGCAGTTCTTC. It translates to CASRGLAGNEQFF.

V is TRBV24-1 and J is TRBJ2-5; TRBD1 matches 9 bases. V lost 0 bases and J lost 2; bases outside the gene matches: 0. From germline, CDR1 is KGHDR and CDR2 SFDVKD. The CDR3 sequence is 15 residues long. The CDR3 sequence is CATSDLGTGQETQYF. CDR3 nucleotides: TGTGCCACCAGTGATTTGGGGACAGGGCAAGAGACCCAGTACTTC.

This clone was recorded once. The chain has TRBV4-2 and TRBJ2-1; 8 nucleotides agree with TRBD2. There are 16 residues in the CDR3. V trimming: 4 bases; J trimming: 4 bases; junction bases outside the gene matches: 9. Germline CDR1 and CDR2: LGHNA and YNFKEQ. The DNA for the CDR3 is TGTGCCAGCAGCCTCGATACCGGGGGGGCGTACAATGAGCAGTTCTTC. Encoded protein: CASSLDTGGAYNEQFF.

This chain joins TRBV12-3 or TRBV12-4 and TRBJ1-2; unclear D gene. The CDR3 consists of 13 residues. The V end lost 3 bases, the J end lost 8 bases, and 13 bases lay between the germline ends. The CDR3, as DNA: TGTGCCAGCAGTTTGTGGGGAACGGGAGGCTACACCTTC. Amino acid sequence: CASSLWGTGGYTF.

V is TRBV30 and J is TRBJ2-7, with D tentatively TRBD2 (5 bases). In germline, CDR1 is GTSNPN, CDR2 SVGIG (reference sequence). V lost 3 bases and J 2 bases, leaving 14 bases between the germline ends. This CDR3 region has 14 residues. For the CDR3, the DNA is TGTGCCTGGAGGTTGACTATTCCCCCCTACGAGCAGTACTTC. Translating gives CAWRLTIPPYEQYF. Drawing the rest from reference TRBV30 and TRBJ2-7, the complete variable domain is SQTIHQWPATLVQPVGSPLSLECTVEGTSNPNLYWYRQAAGRGLQLLFYSVGIGQISSEVPQNLSASRPQDRQFILSSKKLLLSDSGFYLCAWRLTIPPYEQYFGPGTRLTVT.

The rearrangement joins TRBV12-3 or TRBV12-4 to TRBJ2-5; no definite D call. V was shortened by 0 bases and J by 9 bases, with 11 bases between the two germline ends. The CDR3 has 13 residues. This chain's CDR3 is CASSLARMESQYF. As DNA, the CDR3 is TGTGCCAGCAGTTTAGCCCGGATGGAGTCCCAGTACTTC.